This T cell receptor (beta chain) was identified in a study of PD-1 blockade in classical Hodgkin lymphoma. The method was immunoSEQ multiplex PCR; TCRdb's version includes in-frame clones alone and lacks a portion of them. The sample records about 50,000 clones, around 90% being singletons. CDR3 size: 13 residues. The germline V gene has CDR1 SNHLY and CDR2 FYNNEI. Trimming left V 5 bases short and J 6 bases short, with 11 bases between. Stated time point: cycle 4 day 1 (C4D1), after less than seven weeks of nivolumab. All the patients suffered relapse after autologous stem cell transplantation, and brentuximab vedotin exposure differed.

Sequenced here: peripheral blood mononuclear cells (PBMCs), sampled before the fourth cycle of nivolumab. This chain joins TRBV2 and TRBJ1-5; D is possibly TRBD1 (5 bases). This receptor was identified in a human donor with classical Hodgkin lymphoma. The CDR3 DNA follows: TGTGCCAGCAGTAGGGGTACGGGTCAGCCCCAGCATTTT. This encodes CASSRGTGQPQHF.